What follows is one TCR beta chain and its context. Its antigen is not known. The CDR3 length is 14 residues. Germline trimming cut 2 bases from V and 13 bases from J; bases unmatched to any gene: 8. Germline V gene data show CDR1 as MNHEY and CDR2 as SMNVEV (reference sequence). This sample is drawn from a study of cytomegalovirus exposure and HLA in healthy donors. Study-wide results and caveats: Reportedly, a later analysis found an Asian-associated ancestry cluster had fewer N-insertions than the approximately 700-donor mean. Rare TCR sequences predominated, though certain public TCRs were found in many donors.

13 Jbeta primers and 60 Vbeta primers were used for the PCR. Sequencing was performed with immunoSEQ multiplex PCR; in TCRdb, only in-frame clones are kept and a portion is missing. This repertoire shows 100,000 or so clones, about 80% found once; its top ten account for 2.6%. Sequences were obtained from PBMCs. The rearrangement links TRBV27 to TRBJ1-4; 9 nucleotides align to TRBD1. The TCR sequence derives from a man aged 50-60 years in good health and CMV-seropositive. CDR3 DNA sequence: TGTGCCAGCAGTTTAATCTCCGGGACAGGGCTACTGTTTTTT. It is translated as CASSLISGTGLLFF.